Listed here are 17 T cell receptor beta chains from one sample, sequenced in a study of blood T cell repertoires in COVID-19. Sequenced by immunoSEQ multiplex PCR; TCRdb stores in-frame clones only, minus some. Of roughly 130,000 clones in the sample, around 87% are singletons; the top ten hold 3% to 4.5%. Input material: peripheral blood. These receptor sequences come from a woman aged 55-70 years with acute or convalescent COVID-19.

Concerning this clone itself: This sample includes further DNA sequences coding for the same CDR3. The V gene is TRBV6-5, the J gene TRBJ1-2; D gene uncertain. Germline-derived CDR1 and CDR2 are MNHEY and SVGAGI. The CDR3 runs to 12 residues. V was clipped by 0 bases and J by 8 bases, with 7 bases between them. DNA for the CDR3: TGTGCCAGCAGTTACTCACGGGGAGGCTACACCTTC. This sequence encodes CASSYSRGGYTF.

The CDR3: CASRLVMGGSTEAFF. The CDR3 nucleotides are TGTGCCAGCAGATTAGTGATGGGGGGTAGTACTGAAGCTTTCTTT. The rearrangement joins TRBV27 to TRBJ1-1; D is possibly TRBD1 (5 bases). This CDR3 is built from 15 residues. Germline V gene lookup returns CDR1 MNHEY and CDR2 SMNVEV (reference sequence). The V and J ends lost 6 bases and 5 bases respectively, with 19 bases between them.

J is TRBJ1-2 and V is TRBV25-1; the D gene is possibly TRBD1 (6 bases). Germline V gives CDR1 MGHDK, CDR2 SYGVNS. This CDR3 is 14 amino acids long. The germline V and J ends were trimmed by 2 bases and 4 bases, with 11 bases remaining between them. In DNA, the CDR3 is TGTGCCAGCAGTGAAGCAGGGGACCTCTATGGCTACACCTTC. It codes for CASSEAGDLYGYTF.

The J gene is TRBJ2-7, the V gene TRBV5-4, with D possibly matching TRBD2 (5 bases). Trimming pared 7 bases from V and 2 bases from J, leaving 16 bases between. Per germline, CDR1 SGHNT and CDR2 YYREEE (reference sequence). This CDR3 comprises 14 residues. Here the CDR3 DNA reads TGTGCCAGCTATCGGAGCGGAAACCCCTACGAGCAGTACTTC. Protein product: CASYRSGNPYEQYF.

The table lists this clone with a few counts. This chain connects TRBV28 to TRBJ1-5, with D maybe TRBD1 (5 bases). The CDR3 extends over 15 amino acids. V shed 3 bases and J shed 7 bases, with 16 bases lying between them. In germline, CDR1 is MDHEN, CDR2 SYDVKM. CDR3 sequence: CASSFHGAAGQPQHF. The CDR3 nucleotides are TGTGCCAGCAGTTTCCATGGCGCGGCAGGGCAGCCCCAGCATTTT. Combining the CDR3 with reference TRBV28 and TRBJ1-5 gives the whole variable domain DVKVTQSSRYLVKRTGEKVFLECVQDMDHENMFWYRQDPGLGLRLIYFSYDVKMKEKGDIPEGYSVSREKKERFSLILESASTNQTSMYLCASSFHGAAGQPQHFGDGTRLSIL.

V is TRBV25-1 and J is TRBJ2-7; a possible D gene is TRBD1 (6 bases). This CDR3 has 12 amino acids. Trimming removed 4 bases from V and 3 bases from J, with 7 bases in between. Germline V gene sequence: CDR1 MGHDK, CDR2 SYGVNS. CDR3: CASSATGYEQYV. CDR3 nucleotide sequence: TGTGCCAGCAGTGCGACAGGCTACGAGCAGTACGTC.

This clone has just one count. The chain joins TRBV7-3 to TRBJ2-7; no definite D call. The CDR3 is 10 amino acids. CDR1 and CDR2 from the germline V gene are SGHTA and FQGTGA. With 3 bases removed from V and 6 bases from J, the gap between germline ends came to 3 bases. This chain's CDR3 is CASSFSEQYV. CDR3 nucleotide sequence: TGTGCCAGCAGCTTCTCCGAGCAGTACGTC.

The chain employs TRBV6-5 and TRBJ2-1, with TRBD2 matching 8 bases. CDR3 length: 13 amino acids. Germline CDR1 and CDR2: MNHEY and SVGAGI. Germline trimming cut 6 bases from V and 6 bases from J; bases unmatched to any gene: 4. The CDR3 is CASSSGSVNEQFF. The DNA for the CDR3 is TGTGCCAGCAGCAGCGGGAGTGTCAATGAGCAGTTCTTC.

V usage is TRBV3-1 (or the pseudogene TRBV3-2) and J usage is TRBJ2-1; TRBD2 aligns across 12 bases. CDR3 length: 17 amino acids. CDR1 is LGHDT and CDR2 is YNNKEL in the germline V gene (reference sequence). Trimming took 0 bases from V and 9 from J; bases not matched to a gene: 9. CDR3 region: CASSQDGLAGGPGEQFF. CDR3 nucleotide sequence: TGTGCCAGCAGCCAAGATGGCCTAGCGGGAGGGCCAGGTGAGCAGTTCTTC.

The chain has TRBV11-3 and TRBJ1-1, with a weak D call TRBD1 (6 bases). The CDR3 extends over 15 amino acids. Germline loops: CDR1 SGHNT, CDR2 YENEEA. V lost 4 bases and J 2 bases, leaving 14 bases between the germline ends. The CDR3 nucleotides read TGTGCCAGCAGCTCCCGGACAGCCGTCAACACTGAAGCTTTCTTT. It translates to CASSSRTAVNTEAFF.

The rearrangement uses TRBV30 and TRBJ2-1; 12 bases agree with TRBD2. The CDR3 is 15 residues long. V lost 4 bases to trimming and J lost 9 bases; unmatched junction nucleotides: 10. Germline CDR1 GTSNPN, CDR2 SVGIG (reference sequence). The CDR3 spells CAWTQTLAGGTEQFF. The CDR3 coding sequence is TGTGCCTGGACCCAGACCCTAGCGGGAGGGACTGAGCAGTTCTTC.

The chain employs TRBV5-6 and TRBJ2-1; TRBD2 matches at 9 bases. The V and J ends lost 4 bases and 3 bases, in that order; junction bases with no gene match: 5. The length of the CDR3 is 15 residues. Germline lookup yields CDR1 SGHDT and CDR2 YYEEEE. DNA for the CDR3: TGTGCCAGCAGCCCCGGGACTAGCCGCTACAATGAGCAGTTCTTC. This gives the protein CASSPGTSRYNEQFF.

V usage is TRBV7-3 and J usage is TRBJ1-2, with TRBD1 matching over 7 bases. The ends lost 7 bases at V and 2 bases at J; junction bases unmatched: 7. Germline V CDR1 and CDR2: SGHTA, FQGTGA. This CDR3 is 14 amino acids long. The CDR3 bases are TGTGCCAGCAAGGAGGGGGCCGGGAACTATGGCTACACCTTC. Residues: CASKEGAGNYGYTF. Using reference TRBV7-3 and TRBJ1-2 for the parts outside the CDR3, the full variable domain is GAGVSQTPSNKVTEKGKYVELRCDPISGHTALYWYRQSLGQGPEFLIYFQGTGAADDSGLPNDRFFAVRPEGSVSTLKIQRTERGDSAVYLCASKEGAGNYGYTFGSGTRLTVV.

V gene TRBV3-1 (or the pseudogene TRBV3-2) combines with J gene TRBJ2-6; D not resolved. Trimming took off 1 base at V and 4 bases at J, with 14 bases between the two ends. The germline gives CDR1 LGHDT, CDR2 YNNKEL (reference sequence). The CDR3 runs 17 residues. The CDR3 sequence: CASSQVIHQRGANVLTF. The CDR3 coding sequence is TGTGCCAGCAGCCAAGTCATCCATCAACGGGGGGCCAACGTCCTGACTTTC.

The V and J genes are TRBV6-6 and TRBJ1-1; no definite D call. There are 13 residues in the CDR3. The germline V gene has CDR1 MNHNY and CDR2 SVGAGI (reference sequence). V gave up 5 bases and J gave up 1 base, with 8 bases separating them. For the CDR3, the DNA is TGTGCCAGCAGTAAAGAGCAGAACACTGAAGCTTTCTTT. Amino acid sequence: CASSKEQNTEAFF.

The J gene is TRBJ2-3, the V gene TRBV2; 10 bases agree with TRBD1. This CDR3 comprises 13 residues. Trimming took 5 bases from V and 5 from J; bases not matched to a gene: 1. Germline V lookup: CDR1 SNHLY, CDR2 FYNNEI. The CDR3 nucleotides are TGTGCCAGCAGTCGGGACAGGGGAGATACGCAGTATTTT. Amino acids: CASSRDRGDTQYF.

In DNA form, the CDR3 reads TGTGCCAGTAGGAACGGAGGCCAGCCCCAGCATTTT. Its protein is CASRNGGQPQHF. The chain is built from TRBV19 and TRBJ1-5; D uncertain. The CDR3 sequence is 12 residues long. CDR1 and CDR2 from the germline V gene are LNHDA and SQIVND (reference sequence). The V end lost 6 bases, the J end lost 7 bases, and 10 bases lay between the germline ends.